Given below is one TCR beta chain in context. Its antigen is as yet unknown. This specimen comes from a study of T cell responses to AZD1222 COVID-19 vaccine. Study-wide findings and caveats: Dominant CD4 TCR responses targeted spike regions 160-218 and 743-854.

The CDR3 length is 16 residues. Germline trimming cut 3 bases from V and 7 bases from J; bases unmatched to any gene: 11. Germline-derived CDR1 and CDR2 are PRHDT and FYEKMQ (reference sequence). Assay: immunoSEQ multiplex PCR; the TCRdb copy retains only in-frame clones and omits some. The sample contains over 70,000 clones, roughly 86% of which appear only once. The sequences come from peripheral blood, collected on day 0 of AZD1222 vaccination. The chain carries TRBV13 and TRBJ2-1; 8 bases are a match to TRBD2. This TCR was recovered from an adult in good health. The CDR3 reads CASSLKGLGAFNEQFF. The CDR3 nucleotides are TGTGCCAGCAGCTTGAAGGGACTAGGTGCTTTTAATGAGCAGTTCTTC. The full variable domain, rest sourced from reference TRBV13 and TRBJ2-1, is AAGVIQSPRHLIKEKRETATLKCYPIPRHDTVYWYQQGPGQDPQFLISFYEKMQSDKGSIPDRFSAQQFSDYHSELNMSSLELGDSALYFCASSLKGLGAFNEQFFGPGTRLTVL.